Presented here are 16 T cell receptor beta chains from one specimen sequenced in a study of blood T cell repertoires in COVID-19. Method: immunoSEQ multiplex PCR; TCRdb's copy keeps in-frame clones and lacks some. Of under 350,000 clones detected, around 88% appear once; the ten largest clones hold 4.6%. Input material: peripheral blood. These receptors were obtained from a man between 40 and 49 years old with acute or convalescent COVID-19.

V gene TRBV6-5 combines with J gene TRBJ1-2; 7 nucleotides align to TRBD1. This CDR3 region has 12 residues. Germline CDR1 and CDR2: MNHEY and SVGAGI. J lost 6 bases, V lost 6 bases, and 4 bases had no gene match. CDR3 loop: CASSRQGDGYTF. As DNA, the CDR3 is TGTGCCAGCAGCCGACAGGGCGATGGCTACACCTTC.

V is TRBV5-1 and J is TRBJ2-3, with D unclear. Germline V CDR1 and CDR2: SGHRS, YFSETQ. V was trimmed by 0 bases and J by 2 bases, leaving 4 bases between them. The CDR3 runs 13 residues. The CDR3 DNA reads TGCGCCAGCAGCTTGGGGCCCACAGATACGCAGTATTTT. It specifies CASSLGPTDTQYF.

J is TRBJ1-1 and V is TRBV28; no clear D gene. The germline gives CDR1 MDHEN, CDR2 SYDVKM. V lost 9 bases to trimming and J lost 2 bases, with 10 bases between them. This CDR3 region has 12 residues. For the CDR3, the DNA is TGTGCCAGTCTTCAGGCTAACACTGAAGCTTTCTTT. Residues: CASLQANTEAFF.

This chain uses TRBV11-2 with TRBJ1-3; no reliable D call. Trimming shortened V by 1 base and J by 0 bases, and 10 bases separated the two germline ends. CDR3 length: 16 amino acids. Germline V CDR1 and CDR2: SGHAT, FQNNGV. The DNA for the CDR3 is TGTGCCAGCAGCTTAGTGAGGGCCCGCTCTGGAAACACCATATATTTT. This codes for CASSLVRARSGNTIYF.

This chain uses TRBV6-5 with TRBJ1-2, with 8 bases fitting TRBD1. Germline V lookup: CDR1 MNHEY, CDR2 SVGAGI. The CDR3 extends over 14 amino acids. The V gene end was trimmed by 8 bases and the J gene end by 6 bases; junction bases not matched to a gene: 11. Here the CDR3 reads CASRFRRGPHGYTF. The CDR3 DNA reads TGTGCCAGCCGATTTCGCAGGGGGCCCCATGGCTACACCTTC.

This clone was recorded once. The rearrangement links TRBV6-5 to TRBJ2-1; 10 bases agree with TRBD2. Germline trimming cut 6 bases from V and 10 bases from J; bases unmatched to any gene: 12. In germline, CDR1 is MNHEY, CDR2 SVGAGI. This CDR3 is built from 15 residues. CDR3: CASRRLAGQKLEQFF. CDR3 coding DNA: TGTGCCAGCAGGAGACTAGCGGGCCAGAAGTTGGAGCAGTTCTTC.

A single count supports this clone. CDR3 region: CASSLGLAASLGNEQFF. Written as DNA, the CDR3 is TGCGCCAGCAGCTTGGGACTAGCGGCATCCCTTGGAAATGAGCAGTTCTTC. The genes are TRBV5-1 and TRBJ2-1; 9 nucleotides match TRBD2. V shed 0 bases and J 7 bases; nucleotides not matched to a gene: 11. Germline lookup yields CDR1 SGHRS and CDR2 YFSETQ. This CDR3 is built from 17 residues.

The chain combines TRBV10-3 with TRBJ2-7, with TRBD2 as a possible D gene (6 bases). In germline, CDR1 is ENHRY, CDR2 SYGVKD. The length of the CDR3 is 14 residues. Trimming stripped 10 bases from V and 7 bases from J, with 23 bases between. The CDR3 nucleotides read TGTGCCACCCTACGCGGGGAGTTGGCGGGAGAGCAGTACTTC. It translates to CATLRGELAGEQYF.

This chain joins TRBV29-1 and TRBJ2-3, with D possibly TRBD1 on 6 matching bases. Germline V gene data show CDR1 as SQVTM and CDR2 as ANQGSEA. This CDR3 is 10 amino acids long. V was clipped by 7 bases and J by 9 bases, with 11 bases between them. The CDR3 here is CSAGQLTQYF. Here the CDR3 DNA reads TGCAGCGCCGGACAGCTAACGCAGTATTTT.

The J gene is TRBJ2-2, the V gene TRBV5-4, with TRBD1 as a possible D gene (5 bases). The length of the CDR3 is 15 residues. The V gene lost 3 bases and the J gene lost 7 bases, with 16 bases spanning the gap. Per the germline V gene, CDR1 is SGHNT and CDR2 is YYREEE (reference sequence). The CDR3 region has the DNA TGTGCCAGCAGCTCCCCGTTAGGGGCTGGCGGGGAGCTGTTTTTT. Protein: CASSSPLGAGGELFF.

V usage is TRBV5-4 and J usage is TRBJ2-1; D is possibly TRBD1 (6 bases). V shed 0 bases and J shed 3 bases, with 10 bases lying between them. Per the germline V gene, CDR1 is SGHNT and CDR2 is YYREEE (reference sequence). This CDR3 comprises 15 residues. This CDR3 reads CASSLGQGYYNEQFF. DNA of the CDR3: TGTGCCAGCAGCTTGGGGCAGGGGTACTACAATGAGCAGTTCTTC.

The chain carries TRBV5-4 and TRBJ2-3, with D perhaps matching TRBD2 (5 bases). The CDR3 runs 15 residues. From germline, CDR1 is SGHNT and CDR2 YYREEE (reference sequence). V lost 4 bases to trimming and J lost 5 bases, with 17 bases between them. CDR3 DNA: TGTGCCAGCAGCCCCGCCGGGGTTGCGGGAGATACGCAGTATTTT. Protein sequence: CASSPAGVAGDTQYF.

The chain recombines TRBV7-2 with TRBJ2-6, with a tentative D call TRBD1 (5 bases). With 1 base removed from V and 0 bases from J, the gap between germline ends came to 7 bases. The CDR3 sequence is 16 residues long. Germline assignment: CDR1 SGHTA and CDR2 FQGNSA. CDR3 sequence reads: CASSLGQGSGANVLTF. CDR3 in DNA: TGTGCCAGCAGCTTAGGTCAGGGCTCTGGGGCCAACGTCCTGACTTTC.

This chain links TRBV9 with TRBJ2-3, with 11 nucleotides matching TRBD2. The germline V gene has CDR1 SGDLS and CDR2 YYNGEE. Trimming removed 6 bases from V and 5 bases from J; junction bases left unmatched: 5. The CDR3 runs to 14 residues. For the CDR3, the DNA is TGTGCCAGCACCCTAGCGGGGGGTGGAGATACGCAGTATTTT. This codes for CASTLAGGGDTQYF.

The rearrangement joins TRBV6-5 to TRBJ1-1, with 7 bases matching TRBD1. Germline V gene data show CDR1 as MNHEY and CDR2 as SVGAGI. V shed 6 bases and J 4 bases; nucleotides not matched to a gene: 8. The CDR3 has 14 amino acids. The CDR3 DNA sequence: TGTGCCAGCAGGTACAGGGGCTCGGCCACTGAAGCTTTCTTT. It specifies CASRYRGSATEAFF.

The chain carries TRBV18 and TRBJ2-7; 8 bases align to TRBD1. Trimming at V came to 5 bases and at J to 2 bases, leaving 5 bases not matched to a gene. Germline V gene sequence: CDR1 KGHSH, CDR2 LQKENI. The CDR3 length is 14 residues. CDR3 sequence reads: CASSRGQVPYEQYF. The CDR3 nucleotides are TGTGCCAGCTCAAGGGGACAGGTCCCCTACGAGCAGTACTTC.